The 5 T cell receptor beta chains reported below all come from one sample, sequenced in a study of T cells in Graves' hyperthyroidism and ophthalmopathy. From RNA transcripts, TCR beta CDR3 regions were amplified. The HTBI primer set was used in a first-round RT-PCR of the TCR CDR3. From the multiplex PCR reads, TCRdb called clonotypes with MiXCR, one entry per CDR3 protein. The sample includes nearly 750,000 distinct CDR3 sequences, just over 35% of them seen just once. Sequenced sample: blood. The receptor source for this set is a woman aged 40 to 55 with Graves' hyperthyroidism.

V gene TRBV7-9 combines with J gene TRBJ2-1, with TRBD1 matching over 8 bases. The V segment lost 5 bases and the J segment 3 bases; nucleotides outside the gene matches: 6. Germline assignment: CDR1 SEHNR and CDR2 FQNEAQ (reference sequence). The CDR3 has 15 residues. For the CDR3, the DNA is TGTGCCAGCAGCCCAGGGGGCGGATTCTACAATGAGCAGTTCTTC. This gives the protein CASSPGGGFYNEQFF.

Comments on this clonotype: One base away lies a much larger clone, so this may be a sequencing read error. The genes are TRBV7-7 and TRBJ2-2; no firm D call. Germline assignment: CDR1 SSHAT and CDR2 FNYEAQ (reference sequence). The length of the CDR3 is 13 residues. The CDR3 sequence is CASSHTDTGELFF. The CDR3 DNA is TGTGCTAGCAGCCATACTGACACCGGGGAGCTGTTTTTT.

This chain joins TRBV29-1 and TRBJ1-2, with 11 positions matching TRBD1. This CDR3 comprises 16 residues. The germline V gene encodes CDR1 SQVTM and CDR2 ANQGSEA. Trimming at V came to 3 bases and at J to 4 bases, leaving 10 bases not matched to a gene. The CDR3 region is CSVDDGTGGFSYGYTF. CDR3 DNA sequence: TGCAGCGTTGACGACGGGACAGGGGGGTTTAGCTATGGCTACACCTTC.

CDR3 loop: CSARARGYYEQYF. The DNA of the CDR3 is TGCAGTGCTAGAGCGCGGGGATACTACGAGCAGTACTTC. This chain links TRBV20-1 with TRBJ2-7; tentatively, D is TRBD2 (6 bases). Germline lookup yields CDR1 DFQATT and CDR2 SNEGSKA (reference sequence). Trimming cost V 1 base and J 3 bases, with 10 bases left between them. The CDR3 contains 13 residues.

This clonotype has ten or more counts. The rearrangement links TRBV19 to TRBJ1-2; D is undetermined. This CDR3 has 14 amino acids. V lost 3 bases and J lost 4, with 12 bases in between. Germline V gene data show CDR1 as LNHDA and CDR2 as SQIVND (reference sequence). CDR3 sequence reads: CASSITQGIYGYTF. CDR3 coding DNA: TGTGCCAGTAGTATTACACAAGGGATCTATGGCTACACCTTC.